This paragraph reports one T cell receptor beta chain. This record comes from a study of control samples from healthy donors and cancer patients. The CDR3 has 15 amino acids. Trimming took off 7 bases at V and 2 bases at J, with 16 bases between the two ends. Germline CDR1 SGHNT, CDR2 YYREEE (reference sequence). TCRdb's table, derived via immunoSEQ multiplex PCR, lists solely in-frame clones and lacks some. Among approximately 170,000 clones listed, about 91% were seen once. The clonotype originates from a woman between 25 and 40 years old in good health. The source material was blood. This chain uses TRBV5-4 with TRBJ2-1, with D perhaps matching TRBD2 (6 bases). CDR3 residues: CASETRGGAYNEQFF. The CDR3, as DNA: TGTGCCAGCGAGACCCGAGGAGGGGCCTACAATGAGCAGTTCTTC.